This T cell receptor beta chain was documented in a study of Ad26.COV2.S vaccination and SARS-CoV-2 variants. Study-wide background: Dosing was one shot or two shots 56 days apart.

This table comes from immunoSEQ multiplex PCR, and its TCRdb copy is limited to in-frame clones, with some not included. This sample has under 550,000 clones, with over 75% found just once. Unmatched junction bases numbered 11, after V lost 0 bases and J lost 7 bases. CDR3 length: 17 amino acids. Germline values: CDR1 LGHDT, CDR2 YNNKEL (reference sequence). Indicated treatment: some 19 received Ad26.COV2.S at low or high dose, single or two shots; five or six received placebo; per-sample allocation not given. Each sample was drawn 63 days after the first injection (of vaccine or placebo). Expression of Wuhan-strain SARS-CoV-2 spike came from the Ad26 vector that formed the vaccine. Study-level findings and limits: Post-vaccination breadth of spike-specific CD8+ and CD4+ T cell responses was reportedly substantial. Placebo recipients trailed vaccine recipients in spike-specific TCR breadth.

Comment on this clone: Its specificity is not known.

The material was peripheral blood, obtained in a trial of Ad26.COV2.S vaccine versus placebo. This receptor was obtained from a person aged 18-60 years who received the Ad26.COV2.S COVID-19 vaccine or a placebo. The rearrangement links TRBV3-1 (or the pseudogene TRBV3-2) to TRBJ1-2; 10 bases agree with TRBD1. The CDR3 reads CASSQDFFSGQGSGYTF. The CDR3, as DNA: TGTGCCAGCAGCCAAGATTTTTTTTCGGGACAGGGGTCTGGCTACACCTTC.